Each of the 24 T cell receptor beta chains below was sequenced from the same sample in a study of T cell repertoires in cytomegalovirus infection. No antigens are known for them. TCRdb fed the reads into MiXCR, producing one record per CDR3 protein. The profile covers 700,000 to 950,000 distinct CDR3 sequences, with about 33% appearing a single time and about an eighth taken by the ten largest. The sample in question was cultured CD8+ T cells from PBMCs, obtained from culture after CMV antigen stimulation. These TCRs come from a human donor in good health (CMV status not recorded). Some clones in this sample may be carry-over from other donors' samples.

J is TRBJ1-5 and V is TRBV6-2 or TRBV6-3; D ambiguous. CDR1 is MNHEY, CDR2 SVGEGT, per germline. The CDR3 loop spans 14 amino acids. Trimming took 0 bases from V and 5 from J, leaving 8 bases between them. This CDR3 reads CASSYSKRHQPQHF. DNA of the CDR3: TGTGCCAGCAGTTACTCGAAGCGGCATCAGCCCCAGCATTTT.

The J gene is TRBJ2-1, the V gene TRBV6-2 or TRBV6-3; maybe TRBD2 (6 bases). The CDR3 contains 12 residues. Trimming took 7 bases from V and 9 from J, leaving 13 bases between them. The germline gives CDR1 MNHEY, CDR2 SVGEGT. The CDR3 protein is CASIRDSTEQFF. The CDR3 DNA reads as TGTGCCAGCATTAGGGACTCAACTGAGCAGTTCTTC.

This chain uses TRBV9 with TRBJ2-7; D unclear. Between the trimmed V and J ends, which lost 0 bases and 6 bases, there was a span of 10 bases. Germline values: CDR1 SGDLS, CDR2 YYNGEE. CDR3 length: 13 amino acids. The DNA of the CDR3 is TGTGCCAGCAGCGTAGCTGAGGAGACCGAGCAGTACTTC. This encodes CASSVAEETEQYF.

This clonotype was observed many times. The chain is built from TRBV12-3 or TRBV12-4 and TRBJ2-3; D might be TRBD2 (5 bases). V was cut by 4 bases and J by 0 bases, with 14 bases left in between. The CDR3 runs 16 residues. CDR3 residues: CASSSWTGVSTDTQYF. CDR3 nucleotide sequence: TGTGCCAGCAGTTCCTGGACTGGGGTTAGCACAGATACGCAGTATTTT.

V usage is TRBV4-2 and J usage is TRBJ2-5; perhaps TRBD2 as D (5 bases). The V gene's germline CDR1 is LGHNA and CDR2 YNFKEQ. This CDR3 is built from 17 residues. The germline V and J ends were trimmed by 2 bases and 3 bases, with 19 bases remaining between them. CDR3 sequence reads: CASSQSPAGDLKETQYF. The DNA of the CDR3 is TGTGCCAGCAGCCAATCTCCGGCGGGCGACCTTAAAGAGACCCAGTACTTC.

In regard to this clonotype: One end of the junction is discordant with germline, which a read error may explain. The chain combines TRBV11-1 with TRBJ2-6; possibly TRBD1 for D (5 bases). This CDR3 contains 12 residues. CDR1 is SGHAT, CDR2 FQDESV, per germline (reference sequence). The CDR3 DNA reads as TGTGGACTCGGCTCTGGGGCCAACATCCTGACTTTC. As protein: CGLGSGANILTF.

Notes on this clonotype: The CDR3 does not end in the conserved phenylalanine or tryptophan, so this is likely a read error. The CDR3 loop is CASSFEGYGSPLHI. The CDR3 nucleotides are TGTGCCAGCAGCTTCGAGGGTTACGGTTCACCCCTCCACATT. V gene TRBV5-4 combines with J gene TRBJ1-6; D is undetermined. The V end was cut by 2 bases, the J end by 9 bases, with 12 bases between. This CDR3 spans 14 amino acids. Germline V gene data show CDR1 as SGHNT and CDR2 as YYREEE (reference sequence).

The V and J genes are TRBV9 and TRBJ1-4, with a tentative D call TRBD1 (6 bases). The CDR3 has 14 amino acids. Germline CDR1 reads SGDLS; CDR2 reads YYNGEE. V was clipped by 0 bases and J by 5 bases, with 8 bases between them. CDR3 DNA sequence: TGTGCCAGCAGCGTAGCAGGGGCGAATGAAAAACTGTTTTTT. Translated, it gives CASSVAGANEKLFF.

This clonotype was recorded a few times. The chain has TRBV6-5 and TRBJ2-3; TRBD1 is a possible D gene (5 bases). Trimming stripped 5 bases from V and 2 bases from J, with 11 bases between. The CDR3 contains 14 residues. Germline V CDR1 and CDR2: MNHEY, SVGAGI. CDR3 bases: TGTGCCAGCAGTCCACAGGACCTCACAGATACGCAGTATTTT. Translated, it gives CASSPQDLTDTQYF.

This chain connects TRBV6-4 to TRBJ1-2, with 8 positions matching TRBD1. CDR1 and CDR2 (germline): MRHNA, SNTAGT. The CDR3 loop spans 14 amino acids. V trimming: 4 bases; J trimming: 4 bases; junction bases outside the gene matches: 5. CDR3 residues: CASSARGLGYGYTF. The CDR3 nucleotides read TGTGCCAGCAGTGCCAGGGGGCTAGGCTATGGCTACACCTTC.

This clonotype has just a few counts. The gene calls are TRBV5-8 and TRBJ2-3; D is unresolved. V dropped 6 bases and J dropped 2 bases, with 16 bases sitting between them. Germline CDR1 SGHTS, CDR2 YDEGEE. The CDR3 runs to 15 residues. The CDR3 loop reads CASTFPPLFTDTQYF. In DNA, the CDR3 is TGTGCCAGCACCTTCCCCCCGTTATTCACAGATACGCAGTATTTT.

The chain links TRBV9 to TRBJ2-1, with D maybe TRBD2 (5 bases). CDR1 SGDLS and CDR2 YYNGEE come from the germline V gene. V gave up 4 bases and J gave up 3 bases, with 14 bases separating them. The CDR3 extends over 15 amino acids. In DNA form, the CDR3 reads TGTGCCAGCAGCTCCGGAGGAGATCTCTACAATGAGCAGTTCTTC. Residues: CASSSGGDLYNEQFF.

The chain carries TRBV19 and TRBJ1-6; D is uncertain. The germline V gene has CDR1 LNHDA and CDR2 SQIVND (reference sequence). The V end lost 1 base, the J end lost 14 bases, and 12 bases lay between the germline ends. This CDR3 spans 13 amino acids. CDR3 DNA sequence: TGTGCCAGTAGTATAGCCCCCGGGCAGACCCTCCACTTT. Translated: CASSIAPGQTLHF.

The chain employs TRBV29-1 and TRBJ1-2; possible D gene TRBD1, 5 bases. The germline V gene has CDR1 SQVTM and CDR2 ANQGSEA. The ends were cut back, 7 bases at V and 8 bases at J, with 14 bases in the middle. CDR3 size: 11 residues. As DNA, the CDR3 is TGCAGCGCTCGGGACCGTCGAGGCTACACCTTC. Encoded protein: CSARDRRGYTF.

V and J are TRBV27 and TRBJ1-1; D may be TRBD1 (5 bases). The V end lost 7 bases, the J end lost 4 bases, and 16 bases lay between the germline ends. The CDR3 loop spans 14 amino acids. Germline V lookup: CDR1 MNHEY, CDR2 SMNVEV (reference sequence). DNA for the CDR3: TGTGCCAGCATCCCTCTGGGGGGAGGCACTGAAGCTTTCTTT. It codes for CASIPLGGGTEAFF.

This chain uses TRBV7-9 with TRBJ1-4, with a possible D match to TRBD1 (6 bases). The CDR3 covers 13 residues. V lost 7 bases, J lost 2 bases, and 8 bases lay in between. Germline loops: CDR1 SEHNR, CDR2 FQNEAQ (reference sequence). The chain's CDR3 is CASKDSTNEKLFF. CDR3 nucleotide sequence: TGTGCCAGCAAGGACAGCACTAATGAAAAACTGTTTTTT.

Only a few counts were recorded for this clonotype. This chain connects TRBV12-3 or TRBV12-4 to TRBJ2-5; D could derive from TRBD1 or TRBD2 (5 bases each). V was cut by 5 bases and J by 5 bases, with 15 bases left in between. This CDR3 has 14 amino acids. The chain's CDR3 is CASSLGTNLETQYF. Written as DNA, the CDR3 is TGTGCCAGCAGTCTCGGGACGAACTTGGAGACCCAGTACTTC.

The chain couples TRBV7-9 to TRBJ1-2; possibly TRBD1 for D (6 bases). This CDR3 comprises 12 residues. Germline V gene data show CDR1 as SEHNR and CDR2 as FQNEAQ (reference sequence). The V gene lost 4 bases and the J gene lost 10 bases, with 13 bases spanning the gap. The CDR3 region is CASSSGTIDYTF. The CDR3, as DNA: TGTGCCAGCAGCTCCGGGACAATCGACTACACCTTC.

Only one count was recorded for this clonotype. The chain has TRBV7-3 and TRBJ2-1; TRBD1 matches at 9 bases. Trimming took 5 bases from V and 4 from J; bases not matched to a gene: 12. CDR1 is SGHTA, CDR2 FQGTGA, per germline. The CDR3 is made up of 17 amino acids. CDR3 residues: CASSPAGTGIWYNEQFF. CDR3 sequence (DNA): TGTGCCAGCAGCCCCGCCGGGACAGGGATTTGGTACAATGAGCAGTTCTTC. Full variable domain (rest looked up from reference TRBV7-3 and TRBJ2-1): GAGVSQTPSNKVTEKGKYVELRCDPISGHTALYWYRQSLGQGPEFLIYFQGTGAADDSGLPNDRFFAVRPEGSVSTLKIQRTERGDSAVYLCASSPAGTGIWYNEQFFGPGTRLTVL.

This clonotype was counted at least ten times. This sequence joins TRBV7-6 and TRBJ2-3; TRBD1 might be the D (6 bases). The length of the CDR3 is 16 residues. With 2 bases removed from V and 0 bases from J, the gap between germline ends came to 12 bases. Germline assignment: CDR1 SGHVS and CDR2 FNYEAQ. The CDR3 nucleotides are TGTGCCAGCAGCTTATCAGGGGCATCTAGCACAGATACGCAGTATTTT. Translated, it gives CASSLSGASSTDTQYF. Full variable domain (rest looked up from reference TRBV7-6 and TRBJ2-3): GAGVSQSPRYKVTKRGQDVALRCDPISGHVSLYWYRQALGQGPEFLTYFNYEAQQDKSGLPNDRFSAERPEGSISTLTIQRTEQRDSAMYRCASSLSGASSTDTQYFGPGTRLTVL.

The chain employs TRBV5-8 and TRBJ2-3; 10 nucleotides line up with TRBD1. Germline CDR1 SGHTS, CDR2 YDEGEE. This CDR3 spans 16 amino acids. The V and J ends lost 2 bases and 3 bases, in that order; junction bases with no gene match: 6. CDR3 sequence: CASSLLSGQGTDTQYF. DNA of the CDR3: TGTGCCAGCAGCTTACTATCGGGACAGGGGACAGATACGCAGTATTTT.

This chain connects TRBV20-1 to TRBJ1-2; D remains ambiguous. Germline V lookup: CDR1 DFQATT, CDR2 SNEGSKA (reference sequence). This CDR3 comprises 15 residues. The V end was cut by 3 bases, the J end by 4 bases, with 18 bases between. CDR3 region: CSASSHGQHIYGYTF. The CDR3 DNA reads TGCAGTGCTAGCTCCCACGGGCAGCATATCTATGGCTACACCTTC.

J is TRBJ1-2 and V is TRBV27, with D unresolved. Trimming pared 0 bases from V and 4 bases from J, leaving 9 bases between. The CDR3 length is 14 residues. The V gene's germline CDR1 is MNHEY and CDR2 SMNVEV (reference sequence). CDR3: CASSLSGPSYGYTF. The DNA of the CDR3 is TGTGCCAGCAGTTTATCGGGTCCCTCCTATGGCTACACCTTC.

The chain recombines TRBV19 with TRBJ1-1, with a weak D call TRBD1 (5 bases). There are 13 residues in the CDR3. Per germline, CDR1 LNHDA and CDR2 SQIVND (reference sequence). Trimming pared 6 bases from V and 4 bases from J, leaving 12 bases between. The CDR3 reads CASRAGFGTEAFF. In nucleotides, the CDR3 is TGTGCCAGTAGAGCAGGGTTCGGCACTGAAGCTTTCTTT.